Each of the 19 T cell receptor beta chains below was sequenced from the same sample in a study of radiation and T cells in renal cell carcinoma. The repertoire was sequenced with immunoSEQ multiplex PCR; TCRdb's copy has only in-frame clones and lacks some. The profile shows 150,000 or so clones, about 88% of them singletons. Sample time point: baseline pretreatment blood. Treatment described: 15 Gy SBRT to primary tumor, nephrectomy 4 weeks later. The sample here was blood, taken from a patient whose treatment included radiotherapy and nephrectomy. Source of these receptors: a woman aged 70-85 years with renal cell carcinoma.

In DNA form, the CDR3 reads TGTGCCAGCAGTCCGACAGGGGGCAGAGCTTTCTTT. Encoded protein: CASSPTGGRAFF. This rearrangement joins TRBV6-5 to TRBJ1-1, with 10 nucleotides matching TRBD1. CDR1 is MNHEY and CDR2 is SVGAGI in the germline V gene. CDR3 length: 12 residues. Losses at the gene ends were 5 bases for V and 10 bases for J; bases not matched to a gene: 4.

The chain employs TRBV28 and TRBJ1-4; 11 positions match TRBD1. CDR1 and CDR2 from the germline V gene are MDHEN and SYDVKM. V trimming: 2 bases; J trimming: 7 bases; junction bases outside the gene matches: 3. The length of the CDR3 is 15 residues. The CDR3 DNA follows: TGTGCCAGCAGTTTACCCGGGACAGGGGGTGAAAAACTGTTTTTT. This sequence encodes CASSLPGTGGEKLFF.

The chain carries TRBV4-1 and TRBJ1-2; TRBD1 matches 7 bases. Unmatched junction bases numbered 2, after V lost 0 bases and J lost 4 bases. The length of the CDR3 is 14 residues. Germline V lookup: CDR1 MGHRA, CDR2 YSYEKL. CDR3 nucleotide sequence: TGCGCCAGCAGCCAAGAGACAGGGACCTATGGCTACACCTTC. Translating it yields CASSQETGTYGYTF.

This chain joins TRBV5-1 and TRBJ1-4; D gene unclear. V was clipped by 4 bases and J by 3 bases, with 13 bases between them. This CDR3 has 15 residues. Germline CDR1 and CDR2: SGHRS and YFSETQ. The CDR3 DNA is TGCGCCAGCAGCGTAGACCGAAACCCTAATGAAAAACTGTTTTTT. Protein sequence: CASSVDRNPNEKLFF. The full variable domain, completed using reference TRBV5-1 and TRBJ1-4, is KAGVTQTPRYLIKTRGQQVTLSCSPISGHRSVSWYQQTPGQGLQFLFEYFSETQRNKGNFPGRFSGRQFSNSRSEMNVSTLELGDSALYLCASSVDRNPNEKLFFGSGTQLSVL.

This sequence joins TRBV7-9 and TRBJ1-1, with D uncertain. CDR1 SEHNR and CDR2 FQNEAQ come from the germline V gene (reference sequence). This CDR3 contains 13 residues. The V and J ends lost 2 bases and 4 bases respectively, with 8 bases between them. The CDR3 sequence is CASSLMEATEAFF. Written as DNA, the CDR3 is TGTGCCAGCAGCTTAATGGAGGCCACTGAAGCTTTCTTT.

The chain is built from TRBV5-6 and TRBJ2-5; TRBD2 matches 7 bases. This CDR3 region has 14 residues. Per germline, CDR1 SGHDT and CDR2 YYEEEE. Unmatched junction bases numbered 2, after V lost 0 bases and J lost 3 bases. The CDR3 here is CASSLERGKETQYF. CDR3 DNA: TGTGCCAGCAGCTTGGAGCGGGGAAAAGAGACCCAGTACTTC. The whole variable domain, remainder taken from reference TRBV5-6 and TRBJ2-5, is DAGVTQSPTHLIKTRGQQVTLRCSPKSGHDTVSWYQQALGQGPQFIFQYYEEEERQRGNFPDRFSGHQFPNYSSELNVNALLLGDSALYLCASSLERGKETQYFGPGTRLLVL.

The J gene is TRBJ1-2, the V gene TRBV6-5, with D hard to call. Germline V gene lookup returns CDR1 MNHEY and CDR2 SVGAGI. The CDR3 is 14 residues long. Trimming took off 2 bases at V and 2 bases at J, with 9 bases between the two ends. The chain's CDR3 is CASSYAGTNYGYTF. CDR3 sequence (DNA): TGTGCCAGCAGTTACGCGGGCACGAACTATGGCTACACCTTC.

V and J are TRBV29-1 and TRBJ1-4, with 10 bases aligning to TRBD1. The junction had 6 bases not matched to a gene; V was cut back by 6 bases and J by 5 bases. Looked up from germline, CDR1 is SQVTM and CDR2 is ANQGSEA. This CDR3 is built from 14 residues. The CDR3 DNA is TGCAGCGTCTCGACAGGGGGCAACAATGAAAAACTGTTTTTT. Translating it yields CSVSTGGNNEKLFF.

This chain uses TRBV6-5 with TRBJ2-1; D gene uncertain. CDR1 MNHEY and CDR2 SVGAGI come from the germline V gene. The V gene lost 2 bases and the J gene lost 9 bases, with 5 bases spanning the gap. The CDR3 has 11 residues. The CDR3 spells CASSYVGEQFF. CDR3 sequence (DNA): TGTGCCAGCAGTTACGTTGGTGAGCAGTTCTTC.

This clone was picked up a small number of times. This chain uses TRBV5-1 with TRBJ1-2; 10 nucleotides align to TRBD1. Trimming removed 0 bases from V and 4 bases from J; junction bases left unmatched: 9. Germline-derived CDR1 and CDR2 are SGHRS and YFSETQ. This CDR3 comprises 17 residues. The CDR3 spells CASSLVGTGALRYGYTF. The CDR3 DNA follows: TGCGCCAGCAGCTTGGTTGGGACAGGGGCCCTTCGCTATGGCTACACCTTC.

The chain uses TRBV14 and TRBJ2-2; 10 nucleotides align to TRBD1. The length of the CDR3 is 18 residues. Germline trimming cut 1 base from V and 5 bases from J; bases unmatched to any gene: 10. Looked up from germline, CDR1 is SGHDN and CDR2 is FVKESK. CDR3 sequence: CASSQVGWDRGGTGELFF. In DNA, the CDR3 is TGTGCCAGCAGCCAAGTGGGATGGGACAGGGGCGGAACCGGGGAGCTGTTTTTT.

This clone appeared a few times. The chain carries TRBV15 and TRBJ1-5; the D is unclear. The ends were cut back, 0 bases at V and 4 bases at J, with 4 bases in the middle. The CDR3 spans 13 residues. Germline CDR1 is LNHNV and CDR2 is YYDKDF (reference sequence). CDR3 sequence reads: CATSRDRNQPQHF. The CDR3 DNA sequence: TGTGCCACCAGCAGAGATCGGAATCAGCCCCAGCATTTT.

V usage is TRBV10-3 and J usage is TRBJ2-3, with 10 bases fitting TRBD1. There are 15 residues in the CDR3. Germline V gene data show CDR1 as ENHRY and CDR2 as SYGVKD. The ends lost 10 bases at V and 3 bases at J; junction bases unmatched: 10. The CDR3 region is CATTNPGQGTDTQYF. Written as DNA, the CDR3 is TGTGCCACCACCAATCCGGGACAGGGGACAGATACGCAGTATTTT.

CDR3 bases: TGTGCCAGCAGCTTATTAGCGGGGGGGAATCAAGAGACCCAGTACTTC. The encoded protein is CASSLLAGGNQETQYF. This chain uses TRBV7-9 with TRBJ2-5; 11 bases fit TRBD2. With V trimmed by 2 bases and J by 2 bases, 4 bases remained unmatched. The CDR3 is 16 amino acids. The germline V gene has CDR1 SEHNR and CDR2 FQNEAQ (reference sequence).

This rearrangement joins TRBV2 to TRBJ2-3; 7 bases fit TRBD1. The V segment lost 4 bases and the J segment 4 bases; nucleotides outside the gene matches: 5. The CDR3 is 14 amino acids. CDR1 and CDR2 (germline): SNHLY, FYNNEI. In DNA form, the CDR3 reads TGTGCCAGCAGTGGTTTTACAGGGGCAGATACGCAGTATTTT. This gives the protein CASSGFTGADTQYF.

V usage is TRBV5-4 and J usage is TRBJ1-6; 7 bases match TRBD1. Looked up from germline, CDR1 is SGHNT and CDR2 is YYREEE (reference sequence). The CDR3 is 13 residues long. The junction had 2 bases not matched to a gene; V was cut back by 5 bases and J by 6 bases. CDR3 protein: CASSRTGNSPLHF. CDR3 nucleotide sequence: TGTGCCAGCAGTAGGACAGGTAATTCACCCCTCCACTTT.

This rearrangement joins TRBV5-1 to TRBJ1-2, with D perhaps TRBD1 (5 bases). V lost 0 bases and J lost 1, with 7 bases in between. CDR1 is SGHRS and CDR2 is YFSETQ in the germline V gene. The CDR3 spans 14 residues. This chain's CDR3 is CASSLEGNNYGYTF. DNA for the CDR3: TGCGCCAGCAGCTTGGAGGGGAATAACTATGGCTACACCTTC.

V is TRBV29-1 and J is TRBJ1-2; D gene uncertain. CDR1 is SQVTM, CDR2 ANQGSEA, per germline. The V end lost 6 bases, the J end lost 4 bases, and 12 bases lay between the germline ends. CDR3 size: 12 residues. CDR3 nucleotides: TGCAGCGTGATCGACGGAGTCTATGGCTACACCTTC. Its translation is CSVIDGVYGYTF.

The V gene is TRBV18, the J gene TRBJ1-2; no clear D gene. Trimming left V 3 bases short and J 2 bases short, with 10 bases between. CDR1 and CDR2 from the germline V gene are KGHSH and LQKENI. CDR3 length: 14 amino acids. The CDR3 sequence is CASSPRGPNYGYTF. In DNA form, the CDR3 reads TGTGCCAGCTCACCCCGAGGTCCCAACTATGGCTACACCTTC.